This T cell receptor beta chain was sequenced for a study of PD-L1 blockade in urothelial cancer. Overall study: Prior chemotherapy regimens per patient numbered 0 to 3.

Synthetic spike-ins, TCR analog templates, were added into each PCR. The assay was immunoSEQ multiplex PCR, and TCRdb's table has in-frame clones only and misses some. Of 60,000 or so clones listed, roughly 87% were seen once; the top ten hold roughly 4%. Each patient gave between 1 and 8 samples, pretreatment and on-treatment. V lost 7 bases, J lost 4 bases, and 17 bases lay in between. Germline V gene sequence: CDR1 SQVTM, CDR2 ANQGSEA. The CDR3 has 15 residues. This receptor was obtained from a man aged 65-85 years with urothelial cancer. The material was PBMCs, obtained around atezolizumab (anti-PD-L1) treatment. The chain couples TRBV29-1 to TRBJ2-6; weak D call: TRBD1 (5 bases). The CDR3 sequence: CSGTIRLEGANVLTF. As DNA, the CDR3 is TGCAGCGGGACAATACGGCTGGAAGGGGCCAACGTCCTGACTTTC.